These 20 T cell receptor beta chains came from one sample sequenced in a study of siplizumab effects on memory and regulatory T cells. Assay used: immunoSEQ multiplex PCR; TCRdb lists only in-frame clones, some missing. In the table there are several thousand clones, 40% to 55% of which are singletons. No antigen has been assigned to these receptors. Coculturing at 37°C lasted under 7 days for the mixed lymphocyte reaction cells. Sequencing was carried out using CFSE-low (dividing) CD8+ T cells sorted from an allogeneic mixed lymphocyte reaction. Receptors were obtained from a human donor in good health; the cells came from an allogeneic mixed lymphocyte reaction. Some clones in this sample may be carry-over from other donors' samples.

J is TRBJ2-3 and V is TRBV11-1; D is unresolved. Trimming stripped 1 base from V and 4 bases from J, with 6 bases between. Germline V CDR1 and CDR2: SGHAT, FQDESV (reference sequence). This CDR3 has 13 residues. CDR3 DNA sequence: TGTGCCAGCAGCTTAGATGGGGCAGATACGCAGTATTTT. Translated: CASSLDGADTQYF.

The chain uses TRBV13 and TRBJ2-3; tentative D call: TRBD2 (5 bases). The CDR3 extends over 16 amino acids. V lost 4 bases, J lost 0 bases, and 14 bases lay in between. Germline CDR1 reads PRHDT; CDR2 reads FYEKMQ (reference sequence). The CDR3 bases are TGTGCCAGCAGCTGGACTGACTACCGTAGCACAGATACGCAGTATTTT. Encoded protein: CASSWTDYRSTDTQYF.

This clone was seen a handful of times. V and J are TRBV4-2 and TRBJ2-7; maybe TRBD2 (6 bases). Per the germline V gene, CDR1 is LGHNA and CDR2 is YNFKEQ. Trimming left V 3 bases short and J 3 bases short, with 9 bases between. CDR3 length: 13 amino acids. CDR3: CASSHGGNYEQYF. The CDR3 DNA follows: TGTGCCAGCAGCCACGGCGGGAACTACGAGCAGTACTTC.

The J gene is TRBJ2-3, the V gene TRBV6-1, with D maybe TRBD2 (5 bases). CDR1 is MNHNS, CDR2 SASEGT, per germline. This CDR3 comprises 15 residues. Trimming shortened V by 5 bases and J by 0 bases, and 12 bases separated the two germline ends. DNA for the CDR3: TGTGCCAGCAGTCTTATAGCGTTAAGCACAGATACGCAGTATTTT. Its protein is CASSLIALSTDTQYF.

The chain is built from TRBV7-3 and TRBJ2-1; TRBD2 is a possible D gene (6 bases). CDR1 and CDR2 from the germline V gene are SGHTA and FQGTGA. This CDR3 is 17 amino acids long. V was pared by 2 bases and J by 0 bases, with 14 bases between. This CDR3 reads CASSLVGGGSSYNEQFF. The DNA for the CDR3 is TGTGCCAGCAGCTTAGTAGGAGGAGGGAGCTCCTACAATGAGCAGTTCTTC.

This chain connects TRBV2 to TRBJ2-7; 9 positions agree with TRBD2. The V gene's germline CDR1 is SNHLY and CDR2 FYNNEI. Unmatched junction bases numbered 7, after V lost 7 bases and J lost 3 bases. The CDR3 runs 14 residues. In DNA, the CDR3 is TGTGCCAGCACCCCCAAGCGGGGGGTCTACGAGCAGTACTTC. Its translation is CASTPKRGVYEQYF.

This clone turned up a few times. This chain uses TRBV7-6 with TRBJ1-1; possibly TRBD1 for D (5 bases). The CDR3 loop spans 15 amino acids. From germline, CDR1 is SGHVS and CDR2 FNYEAQ. The V end was cut by 5 bases, the J end by 3 bases, with 16 bases between. CDR3 sequence: CASSLPSGPDTEAFF. In DNA form, the CDR3 reads TGTGCCAGCAGCCTCCCCTCGGGGCCGGACACTGAAGCTTTCTTT.

V usage is TRBV1 and J usage is TRBJ1-2. TRBV1 is a known pseudogene. This CDR3 contains 16 residues. DNA of the CDR3: TGCACCCGCAGGGGGGGGGTTGTGCGAAAGACCTATGGCTACACCTTC. This encodes CTRRGGVVRKTYGYTF.

The genes are TRBV6-5 and TRBJ2-1; 10 bases align to TRBD1. The CDR3 loop spans 14 amino acids. The ends lost 6 bases at V and 4 bases at J; junction bases unmatched: 3. The germline gives CDR1 MNHEY, CDR2 SVGAGI. CDR3 DNA: TGTGCCAGCAGCCCGGGACAGGGGTACAATGAGCAGTTCTTC. This translates into CASSPGQGYNEQFF.

The V call is TRBV10-2, the J call TRBJ2-7, with unresolved D. The CDR3 length is 14 residues. CDR1 WSHSY and CDR2 SAAADI come from the germline V gene. V shed 6 bases and J shed 0 bases, with 12 bases lying between them. This chain's CDR3 is CASRYMDSSYEQYF. The CDR3 bases are TGCGCCAGCAGGTACATGGATAGCTCCTACGAGCAGTACTTC.

The chain links TRBV5-1 to TRBJ2-1; D is possibly TRBD2 (5 bases). CDR1 is SGHRS, CDR2 YFSETQ, per germline. V was pared by 3 bases and J by 7 bases, with 14 bases between. CDR3 length: 14 residues. The CDR3 sequence: CASSSEDWKNEQFF. The CDR3 DNA follows: TGCGCCAGCAGCTCGGAGGACTGGAAAAATGAGCAGTTCTTC.

In nucleotides, the CDR3 is TGTGCCAGCAGTTACGGTCCAGGGGGCGTCGAGCAGTTCTTC. It codes for CASSYGPGGVEQFF. The rearrangement links TRBV6-5 to TRBJ2-1; 8 bases are a match to TRBD1. The CDR3 spans 14 residues. The germline V gene encodes CDR1 MNHEY and CDR2 SVGAGI. The trim removed 2 bases at V and 10 bases at J, leaving 7 bases unmatched.

The V gene is TRBV6-1, the J gene TRBJ2-7, with a tentative D call TRBD1 (5 bases). Per germline, CDR1 MNHNS and CDR2 SASEGT. The CDR3 covers 14 residues. The V gene lost 4 bases and the J gene lost 2 bases, with 12 bases spanning the gap. The CDR3 spells CASSGGDFTYEQYF. CDR3 in DNA: TGTGCCAGCAGTGGGGGCGATTTTACCTACGAGCAGTACTTC.

This clone was recorded a few times. CDR3 in DNA: TGTGCCAGCAGTTTAGGGACCTACGAGCAGTACTTC. It specifies CASSLGTYEQYF. V and J are TRBV28 and TRBJ2-7; D unclear. This CDR3 is built from 12 residues. The germline gives CDR1 MDHEN, CDR2 SYDVKM. Trimming removed 2 bases at V and 2 bases at J, with 4 bases between.

This clone showed up just a few times. CDR3 sequence (DNA): TGTGCCAGCAGCCCCCAACCTAGCGGCAACAATGAGCAGTTCTTC. Amino acids: CASSPQPSGNNEQFF. The chain combines TRBV4-2 with TRBJ2-1; 7 bases align to TRBD2. In germline, CDR1 is LGHNA, CDR2 YNFKEQ. This CDR3 is built from 15 residues. V was pared by 4 bases and J by 5 bases, with 8 bases of the junction left unmatched.

This clone was observed a few times. The J gene is TRBJ1-4, the V gene TRBV15; D not certain. Per the germline V gene, CDR1 is LNHNV and CDR2 is YYDKDF (reference sequence). The CDR3 length is 13 residues. Trimming cost V 5 bases and J 9 bases, with 13 bases left between them. CDR3 DNA sequence: TGTGCCACCAGCCCAAGCGACGGAAAAAAACTGTTTTTT. Translated, it gives CATSPSDGKKLFF.

This clone was found a few times. This rearrangement joins TRBV28 to TRBJ2-1; D ambiguous. This CDR3 is 15 amino acids long. Germline lookup yields CDR1 MDHEN and CDR2 SYDVKM. Deletions cut 4 bases from V and 6 bases from J, with 16 bases between. CDR3 nucleotide sequence: TGTGCCAGCAGTTCCATATTAGTACGTGGCAATGAGCAGTTCTTC. Encoded protein: CASSSILVRGNEQFF.

The chain joins TRBV27 to TRBJ2-7; tentative D call: TRBD2 (6 bases). Germline CDR1 reads MNHEY; CDR2 reads SMNVEV (reference sequence). V lost 2 bases and J 1 base, leaving 15 bases between the germline ends. This CDR3 is 16 amino acids long. The CDR3 DNA sequence: TGTGCCAGCAGTTTAGGACCCCCTAGCGATTCCTACGAGCAGTACTTC. This gives the protein CASSLGPPSDSYEQYF.

In its sample, this clone ranks as medium-sized (0.01 to 0.1%). Other nucleotide sequences in the sample specify the same CDR3. V usage is TRBV28 and J usage is TRBJ2-7, with 12 bases aligning to TRBD1. Trimming took 6 bases from V and 4 from J; bases not matched to a gene: 4. The CDR3 loop spans 14 amino acids. CDR1 and CDR2 (germline): MDHEN, SYDVKM. CDR3: CASSPGQGAYEQYF. The CDR3 DNA follows: TGTGCCAGCAGCCCGGGACAGGGGGCTTACGAGCAGTACTTC.

This chain links TRBV5-1 with TRBJ1-6, with a tentative D call TRBD1 (6 bases). From germline, CDR1 is SGHRS and CDR2 YFSETQ. The CDR3 length is 15 residues. V lost 1 base to trimming and J lost 7 bases, with 12 bases between them. The CDR3 DNA sequence: TGCGCCAGCAGCTTGATAGGACAGTCCAATTCACCCCTCCACTTT. Translation gives CASSLIGQSNSPLHF.